Below, 11 T cell receptor beta chains from the same sample are listed, as sequenced in a study of Graves' ophthalmopathy and Graves' hyperthyroidism. Researchers took RNA transcripts and amplified TCR beta CDR3 regions from them. RT-PCR with HTBI primers came first, then second-round multiplex PCR. TCRdb re-analysed the multiplex PCR reads in MiXCR, keeping a single row per CDR3 protein. The sample carries nearly 400,000 distinct CDR3 sequences, about 18% recorded once. What was sequenced was peripheral blood. These receptors were obtained from a woman under 30 with Graves' ophthalmopathy.

This clonotype showed up just a few times. The chain uses TRBV10-1 and TRBJ1-1; unclear D gene. The CDR3 loop spans 11 amino acids. Germline V CDR1 and CDR2: WNHNN, SYGVQD (reference sequence). V lost 10 bases to trimming and J lost 11 bases, with 17 bases between them. This CDR3 reads CATEYTPGAFF. The CDR3 region has the DNA TGCGCCACAGAGTATACACCGGGGGCTTTCTTT.

This chain uses TRBV11-2 with TRBJ1-6; 8 positions match TRBD1. Looked up from germline, CDR1 is SGHAT and CDR2 is FQNNGV. The CDR3 extends over 17 amino acids. V lost 5 bases to trimming and J lost 7 bases; unmatched junction nucleotides: 13. The CDR3 here is CASSAGTGIGRNSPLHF. As DNA, the CDR3 is TGTGCCAGCAGCGCCGGGACAGGAATTGGGAGAAATTCACCCCTCCACTTT.

This clonotype showed up many times. V and J are TRBV28 and TRBJ2-5, with D possibly being TRBD2 (6 bases). Germline lookup yields CDR1 MDHEN and CDR2 SYDVKM. The CDR3 totals 17 residues. Trimming stripped 5 bases from V and 1 base from J, with 20 bases between. Written as DNA, the CDR3 is TGTGCCAGCAGTCCCCTCCGGGGTAGCGGTTTCCAAGAGACCCAGTACTTC. It is translated as CASSPLRGSGFQETQYF.

This clonotype was found many times. The gene calls are TRBV7-2 and TRBJ1-1; D not resolved. The CDR3 covers 15 residues. Looked up from germline, CDR1 is SGHTA and CDR2 is FQGNSA. Deletions cut 3 bases from V and 0 bases from J, with 11 bases between. DNA for the CDR3: TGTGCCAGCAGCTTCAGCGGTCTCATGAACACTGAAGCTTTCTTT. This encodes CASSFSGLMNTEAFF.

Here the CDR3 DNA reads TGTGCCAGCAGCTCAGACGGCGTCATCTTAACCTTC. Amino acids: CASSSDGVILTF. J is TRBJ1-2 and V is TRBV11-2; D ambiguous. The germline V gene encodes CDR1 SGHAT and CDR2 FQNNGV. The CDR3 spans 12 residues. Trimming took off 4 bases at V and 14 bases at J, with 17 bases between the two ends.

This clonotype was detected many times. The chain couples TRBV7-2 to TRBJ2-5; the D is unclear. Per germline, CDR1 SGHTA and CDR2 FQGNSA. Trimming pared 2 bases from V and 4 bases from J, leaving 8 bases between. The CDR3 totals 13 residues. CDR3 residues: CASSLLYRETQYF. CDR3 nucleotide sequence: TGTGCCAGCAGCTTATTGTACAGAGAGACCCAGTACTTC.

In its sample, this clonotype was seen many times. The CDR3 loop is CASSGLRDRGGETQYF. CDR3 nucleotides: TGTGCCAGCAGTGGCCTCCGGGACAGGGGTGGAGAGACCCAGTACTTC. The chain recombines TRBV6-1 with TRBJ2-5; 10 bases match TRBD1. There are 16 residues in the CDR3. Germline values: CDR1 MNHNS, CDR2 SASEGT. V shed 4 bases and J 4 bases; nucleotides not matched to a gene: 9.

The J gene is TRBJ1-2, the V gene TRBV12-3 or TRBV12-4; TRBD1 matches 7 bases. V lost 6 bases, J lost 6 bases, and 4 bases stayed unmatched. The CDR3 consists of 12 residues. Here the CDR3 reads CASRGQADGYTF. In nucleotides, the CDR3 is TGTGCCAGCAGAGGACAGGCGGATGGCTACACCTTC.

Many counts were recorded for this clonotype. This chain connects TRBV9 to TRBJ2-7, with TRBD2 identical over 7 bases. Germline values: CDR1 SGDLS, CDR2 YYNGEE. The CDR3 is 15 residues long. The J segment lost 2 bases and the V segment lost 0 bases, leaving 5 bases of the junction unmatched. This chain's CDR3 is CASSVEAGTTYEQYF. As DNA, the CDR3 is TGTGCCAGCAGCGTAGAAGCAGGGACTACCTACGAGCAGTACTTC.

In its sample, this clonotype was seen many times. In DNA, the CDR3 is TGTGCCAGCAGAAGACAGGGCTACGAGCAGTACTTC. As protein: CASRRQGYEQYF. The J gene is TRBJ2-7, the V gene TRBV6-6; 7 bases line up with TRBD1. The J segment lost 3 bases and the V segment lost 6 bases, leaving 2 bases of the junction unmatched. The germline V gene has CDR1 MNHNY and CDR2 SVGAGI (reference sequence). The length of the CDR3 is 12 residues.

V usage is TRBV29-1 and J usage is TRBJ1-1; 7 positions agree with TRBD1. V was clipped by 3 bases and J by 6 bases; unmatched bases: 4. The CDR3 spans 12 residues. CDR1 is SQVTM and CDR2 is ANQGSEA in the germline V gene. CDR3 DNA sequence: TGCAGCGTTGAGAGGGGGCAGGCTGAAGCTTTCTTT. Translated, it gives CSVERGQAEAFF.